Shown below are 17 T cell receptor beta chains from a single sample sequenced in a study of T cell responses to AZD1222 COVID-19 vaccine. This table comes from immunoSEQ multiplex PCR, and its TCRdb copy is limited to in-frame clones, with some not included. The table lists under 150,000 clones, roughly 88% of them singletons. The specimen was peripheral blood, collected 28 days after the second AZD1222 dose. These receptors all stem from an adult who received the AZD1222 COVID-19 vaccine.

J is TRBJ1-2 and V is TRBV5-6; D is perhaps TRBD1 (5 bases). From germline, CDR1 is SGHDT and CDR2 YYEEEE. CDR3 length: 15 amino acids. The V gene lost 0 bases and the J gene lost 4 bases, with 13 bases spanning the gap. CDR3 nucleotides: TGTGCCAGCAGCTTGGAGGGGCCGCTGGGCTATGGCTACACCTTC. Residues: CASSLEGPLGYGYTF.

This rearrangement joins TRBV5-1 to TRBJ2-7; 7 positions match TRBD1. The CDR3 runs to 13 residues. Germline V gene data show CDR1 as SGHRS and CDR2 as YFSETQ. Trimming cost V 4 bases and J 3 bases; bases outside gene matches: 4. The DNA for the CDR3 is TGCGCCAGCAGCCCAACAGGGGTCTACGAGCAGTACTTC. Amino acid sequence: CASSPTGVYEQYF.

The chain couples TRBV7-6 to TRBJ1-3, with D maybe TRBD1 (5 bases). The CDR3 has 14 residues. Trimming pared 5 bases from V and 2 bases from J, leaving 10 bases between. Germline CDR1 is SGHVS and CDR2 is FNYEAQ. The CDR3 protein is CASSPGTAGNTIYF. The CDR3 region has the DNA TGTGCCAGCAGCCCCGGGACCGCTGGAAACACCATATATTTT.

The rearrangement uses TRBV11-2 and TRBJ2-3; D is unclear. Germline loops: CDR1 SGHAT, CDR2 FQNNGV. V dropped 0 bases and J dropped 8 bases, with 9 bases sitting between them. This CDR3 region has 13 residues. Here the CDR3 reads CASSLEVRSTQYF. For the CDR3, the DNA is TGTGCCAGCAGCTTAGAGGTTAGGAGTACGCAGTATTTT.

The chain carries TRBV9 and TRBJ2-5, with D uncertain. CDR3 length equals 15 residues. The ends were cut back, 0 bases at V and 2 bases at J, with 11 bases in the middle. The V gene's germline CDR1 is SGDLS and CDR2 YYNGEE. CDR3 in amino acids: CASSVGQAIQETQYF. As DNA, the CDR3 is TGTGCCAGCAGCGTAGGACAAGCTATACAAGAGACCCAGTACTTC. Full variable domain (rest looked up from reference TRBV9 and TRBJ2-5): DSGVTQTPKHLITATGQRVTLRCSPRSGDLSVYWYQQSLDQGLQFLIQYYNGEERAKGNILERFSAQQFPDLHSELNLSSLELGDSALYFCASSVGQAIQETQYFGPGTRLLVL.

The chain couples TRBV5-1 to TRBJ1-2; 8 nucleotides align to TRBD1. This CDR3 has 15 residues. The V gene end was trimmed by 0 bases and the J gene end by 8 bases; junction bases not matched to a gene: 9. Germline CDR1 reads SGHRS; CDR2 reads YFSETQ. DNA of the CDR3: TGCGCCAGCAGCTTGGATCGCCCAGGGGGCATCGGCTACACCTTC. Amino acid sequence: CASSLDRPGGIGYTF.

The rearrangement joins TRBV28 to TRBJ1-1; D is undetermined. CDR1 is MDHEN, CDR2 SYDVKM, per germline. The germline V and J ends were trimmed by 11 bases and 2 bases, with 9 bases remaining between them. CDR3 length: 11 residues. CDR3: CASLGNTEAFF. Written as DNA, the CDR3 is TGTGCCTCTCTAGGAAACACTGAAGCTTTCTTT.

The chain has TRBV9 and TRBJ1-6; tentative D call: TRBD1 (5 bases). Germline values: CDR1 SGDLS, CDR2 YYNGEE. V lost 0 bases to trimming and J lost 14 bases, with 18 bases between them. The CDR3 sequence is 15 residues long. The CDR3 nucleotides are TGTGCCAGCAGCGTAGGAAATTTGGGGCCCCCGGCCCTCCACTTT. Its translation: CASSVGNLGPPALHF.

The rearrangement joins TRBV9 to TRBJ1-1; D not certain. The germline gives CDR1 SGDLS, CDR2 YYNGEE. The CDR3 contains 13 residues. V was cut by 2 bases and J by 2 bases, with 7 bases left in between. The CDR3 DNA reads TGTGCCAGCAGCGTTGCGCAAAACACTGAAGCTTTCTTT. Its translation: CASSVAQNTEAFF.

J is TRBJ1-4 and V is TRBV29-1; D may be TRBD1 (5 bases). Trimming took 6 bases from V and 7 from J, leaving 15 bases between them. The CDR3 contains 13 residues. CDR1 and CDR2 (germline): SQVTM, ANQGSEA. In DNA, the CDR3 is TGCAGCGTGGGGGGTAGTCGCGTTGAAAAACTGTTTTTT. Its translation: CSVGGSRVEKLFF.

The chain joins TRBV5-1 to TRBJ2-7; 8 nucleotides line up with TRBD1. The V and J ends lost 0 bases and 0 bases, in that order; junction bases with no gene match: 5. The germline CDR1 and CDR2 sequences are SGHRS and YFSETQ. This CDR3 region has 16 residues. In DNA, the CDR3 is TGCGCCAGCAGCTTGGGGGACAGGTTGGACTCCTACGAGCAGTACGTC. Its protein is CASSLGDRLDSYEQYV.

The gene calls are TRBV5-1 and TRBJ1-1; possible D gene TRBD1, 5 bases. Germline CDR1 SGHRS, CDR2 YFSETQ. The CDR3 is 13 residues long. V was shortened by 0 bases and J by 7 bases, with 10 bases between the two germline ends. DNA for the CDR3: TGCGCCAGCAGCTTGGCGGGGGGAAATGAAGCTTTCTTT. This encodes CASSLAGGNEAFF.

The CDR3 loop is CASSRDLEDYGYTF. CDR3 nucleotides: TGCGCCAGCAGTCGGGACCTGGAGGACTATGGCTACACCTTC. The chain carries TRBV5-1 and TRBJ1-2; D perhaps matches TRBD1 (5 bases). V was shortened by 5 bases and J by 3 bases, with 14 bases between the two germline ends. CDR1 and CDR2 (germline): SGHRS, YFSETQ. The CDR3 sequence is 14 residues long.

The chain has TRBV2 and TRBJ1-3; a weak D match, TRBD1 (5 bases). CDR1 and CDR2 from the germline V gene are SNHLY and FYNNEI. V dropped 5 bases and J dropped 0 bases, with 14 bases sitting between them. The CDR3 is 16 residues long. CDR3 nucleotides: TGTGCCAGCAGTCCCCGGACACACCGCTCTGGAAACACCATATATTTT. Translating gives CASSPRTHRSGNTIYF.

The chain couples TRBV5-6 to TRBJ2-7; the D gene could be TRBD1 or TRBD2 (6 bases each). CDR3 size: 14 residues. V was trimmed by 4 bases and J by 5 bases, leaving 16 bases between them. Germline CDR1 and CDR2: SGHDT and YYEEEE. CDR3 residues: CASSRPTRGHEQYV. DNA for the CDR3: TGTGCCAGCAGCAGACCAACCCGGGGGCACGAGCAGTACGTC.

This chain connects TRBV13 to TRBJ1-3; possible D gene TRBD1, 6 bases. Looked up from germline, CDR1 is PRHDT and CDR2 is FYEKMQ (reference sequence). The CDR3 consists of 14 residues. Trimming shortened V by 2 bases and J by 7 bases, and 12 bases separated the two germline ends. The CDR3 DNA is TGTGCCAGCAGCTTAAGTCGGGGGGCGAACACCATATATTTT. This codes for CASSLSRGANTIYF.

The DNA of the CDR3 is TGTGCCAGCAGTGAAAATAGCGTGGGGAACACTGAAGCTTTCTTT. Amino acid sequence: CASSENSVGNTEAFF. This chain joins TRBV2 and TRBJ1-1; D uncertain. Trimming shortened V by 2 bases and J by 1 base, and 11 bases separated the two germline ends. This CDR3 is 15 amino acids long. Germline-derived CDR1 and CDR2 are SNHLY and FYNNEI.